Presented here are 22 T cell receptor beta chains from one specimen sequenced in a study of control samples from healthy donors and cancer patients. Produced via immunoSEQ multiplex PCR; TCRdb's table is partial and in-frame only. The sample includes fewer than 200,000 clones, around 90% of them seen just once. Sequenced material: blood. The receptors originated from a man aged 30 to 45 in good health.

This clone was recorded a few times. The V and J genes are TRBV5-1 and TRBJ1-3; TRBD1 agrees at 7 bases. The CDR3 spans 16 residues. The germline CDR1 and CDR2 sequences are SGHRS and YFSETQ. V shed 4 bases, J shed 2 bases, and the junction held 9 bases outside the gene matches. CDR3 region: CASSASYRGPGNTIYF. CDR3 sequence (DNA): TGCGCCAGCAGCGCATCTTACAGGGGACCTGGAAACACCATATATTTT.

The V and J genes are TRBV18 and TRBJ2-2; tentatively, D is TRBD2 (6 bases). Per germline, CDR1 KGHSH and CDR2 LQKENI. Trimming left V 0 bases short and J 4 bases short, with 12 bases between. The CDR3 runs 16 residues. CDR3 coding DNA: TGTGCCAGCTCACCACCACGACTAGAAACCACCGGGGAGCTGTTTTTT. It translates to CASSPPRLETTGELFF.

The chain's CDR3 is CASSLAEVGGASEQFF. The CDR3 DNA is TGTGCCAGCAGCTTGGCCGAAGTCGGGGGGGCCAGTGAGCAGTTCTTC. The chain joins TRBV5-6 to TRBJ2-1; 8 nucleotides agree with TRBD2. Germline-derived CDR1 and CDR2 are SGHDT and YYEEEE. There are 16 residues in the CDR3. J gave up 9 bases and V 0 bases, and 11 bases lay outside the gene matches.

This clone occurred once. The J gene is TRBJ2-3, the V gene TRBV2, with D hard to call. The ends were cut back, 5 bases at V and 3 bases at J, with 12 bases in the middle. CDR1 is SNHLY, CDR2 FYNNEI, per germline. This CDR3 is 14 amino acids long. The CDR3 DNA is TGTGCCAGCAGTCCCCGGGCGCGTACAGATACGCAGTATTTT. The encoded protein is CASSPRARTDTQYF.

The chain carries TRBV5-4 and TRBJ2-5; D is uncertain. The CDR3 is 12 residues long. V dropped 4 bases and J dropped 2 bases, with 6 bases sitting between them. In germline, CDR1 is SGHNT, CDR2 YYREEE (reference sequence). CDR3 in DNA: TGTGCCAGCAGCAGGCTTCAAGAGACCCAGTACTTC. As protein: CASSRLQETQYF.

This chain joins TRBV19 and TRBJ1-1, with D perhaps TRBD1 (5 bases). With 3 bases removed from V and 4 bases from J, the gap between germline ends came to 9 bases. Germline-derived CDR1 and CDR2 are LNHDA and SQIVND (reference sequence). CDR3 length: 13 amino acids. The chain's CDR3 is CASSMERGTEAFF. Here the CDR3 DNA reads TGTGCCAGTAGTATGGAGAGGGGCACTGAAGCTTTCTTT.

The chain carries TRBV6-6 and TRBJ2-2; no clear D. CDR1 MNHNY and CDR2 SVGAGI come from the germline V gene (reference sequence). The CDR3 has 14 residues. V dropped 2 bases and J dropped 6 bases, with 10 bases sitting between them. CDR3 residues: CASSYGRLAGELFF. CDR3 coding DNA: TGTGCCAGCAGTTACGGACGGCTCGCCGGGGAGCTGTTTTTT.

About this clone itself: Other DNA sequences of this sample code for an identical CDR3. The rearrangement joins TRBV5-5 to TRBJ1-2; no firm D call. Germline V lookup: CDR1 SGHKS, CDR2 YYEKEE (reference sequence). The CDR3 is 14 residues long. Trimming cost V 1 base and J 2 bases, with 9 bases left between them. The CDR3 coding sequence is TGTGCCAGCAGCTTGTTAGGAGAAAACTATGGCTACACCTTC. Amino acids: CASSLLGENYGYTF.

The genes are TRBV7-2 and TRBJ2-5; 15 nucleotides line up with TRBD2. Germline V gene lookup returns CDR1 SGHTA and CDR2 FQGNSA. The V gene end was trimmed by 3 bases and the J gene end by 4 bases; junction bases not matched to a gene: 0. The CDR3 spans 15 residues. CDR3 loop: CASSLGLAGGETQYF. Written as DNA, the CDR3 is TGTGCCAGCAGCTTGGGACTAGCGGGGGGAGAGACCCAGTACTTC.

This sequence joins TRBV5-6 and TRBJ2-7, with unresolved D. This CDR3 is 15 amino acids long. The V gene's germline CDR1 is SGHDT and CDR2 YYEEEE. Trimming took 1 base from V and 5 from J, leaving 16 bases between them. CDR3 sequence: CASSLFGPVYHEQYF. CDR3 nucleotide sequence: TGTGCCAGCAGCTTGTTTGGGCCAGTGTACCACGAGCAGTACTTC.

This rearrangement joins TRBV5-6 to TRBJ2-3, with D hard to call. CDR3 length: 14 residues. V lost 1 base to trimming and J lost 8 bases, with 14 bases between them. Looked up from germline, CDR1 is SGHDT and CDR2 is YYEEEE. CDR3 sequence reads: CASSLQGPPGTQYF. The CDR3 nucleotides are TGTGCCAGCAGCTTGCAAGGACCGCCAGGTACGCAGTATTTT.

V and J are TRBV7-8 and TRBJ1-2; 8 nucleotides align to TRBD1. Germline CDR1 and CDR2: SGHVS and FQNEAQ. With V trimmed by 5 bases and J by 2 bases, 4 bases remained unmatched. CDR3 length: 14 amino acids. CDR3 residues: CASSPRQGNYGYTF. The CDR3 DNA sequence: TGTGCCAGCAGCCCCCGACAGGGGAACTATGGCTACACCTTC.

The chain joins TRBV3-1 (or the pseudogene TRBV3-2) to TRBJ2-2; D is ambiguous. This CDR3 has 13 amino acids. V shed 3 bases and J shed 10 bases, with 12 bases lying between them. Germline CDR1 is LGHDT and CDR2 is YNNKEL (reference sequence). The CDR3 sequence is CASSQWVGEELFF. CDR3 coding DNA: TGTGCCAGCAGCCAGTGGGTGGGCGAGGAGCTGTTTTTT.

J is TRBJ2-3 and V is TRBV5-6; 9 nucleotides align to TRBD2. The CDR3 is made up of 14 amino acids. Germline assignment: CDR1 SGHDT and CDR2 YYEEEE. The J segment lost 6 bases and the V segment lost 9 bases, leaving 11 bases of the junction unmatched. CDR3 in DNA: TGTGCCAAGATTAGCGGGGGCAGCGGGGATACGCAGTATTTT. Its protein is CAKISGGSGDTQYF.

The sample holds one count of this clone. This chain links TRBV28 with TRBJ1-5, with 8 bases matching TRBD1. The trim removed 2 bases at V and 7 bases at J, leaving 4 bases unmatched. Germline V gene lookup returns CDR1 MDHEN and CDR2 SYDVKM. The CDR3 loop spans 14 amino acids. CDR3 DNA: TGTGCCAGCAGTTTACTGGACAGGGTCCAGCCCCAGCATTTT. The encoded protein is CASSLLDRVQPQHF.

This clone was recorded once. The rearrangement uses TRBV7-9 and TRBJ1-2; a possible D gene is TRBD1 (6 bases). The V end lost 5 bases, the J end lost 3 bases, and 22 bases lay between the germline ends. The CDR3 runs 17 residues. Germline V gene lookup returns CDR1 SEHNR and CDR2 FQNEAQ (reference sequence). CDR3 sequence: CASSPTRGNRVDYGYTF. The CDR3 nucleotides are TGTGCCAGCAGCCCCACTCGCGGAAACAGGGTAGACTATGGCTACACCTTC.

V and J are TRBV27 and TRBJ1-1; D remains unclear. The length of the CDR3 is 9 residues. CDR1 is MNHEY and CDR2 is SMNVEV in the germline V gene (reference sequence). V shed 6 bases and J shed 11 bases, with 7 bases lying between them. CDR3 bases: TGTGCCAGCAGCCCCGGTGCTTTCTTT. Protein product: CASSPGAFF.

The gene calls are TRBV28 and TRBJ1-2; 9 bases line up with TRBD1. V lost 5 bases and J lost 3; bases outside the gene matches: 7. Germline CDR1 reads MDHEN; CDR2 reads SYDVKM. This CDR3 has 15 amino acids. The CDR3 spells CASSRMGTGYYGYTF. The CDR3 bases are TGTGCCAGCAGTAGGATGGGGACAGGGTACTATGGCTACACCTTC.

This chain links TRBV4-3 with TRBJ1-1, with D maybe TRBD1 (5 bases). With 4 bases removed from V and 0 bases from J, the gap between germline ends came to 9 bases. The CDR3 has 14 residues. Per the germline V gene, CDR1 is LGHNA and CDR2 is YSLEER. CDR3 DNA sequence: TGCGCCAGCAGCCTCCAGGGTTTGAACACTGAAGCTTTCTTT. This gives the protein CASSLQGLNTEAFF.

The chain carries TRBV6-5 and TRBJ2-2, with D perhaps matching TRBD2 (6 bases). Germline V CDR1 and CDR2: MNHEY, SVGAGI. Trimming pared 8 bases from V and 3 bases from J, leaving 13 bases between. The CDR3 covers 14 residues. The CDR3 loop is CASEGRLDTGELFF. The DNA for the CDR3 is TGTGCCAGCGAAGGGAGGTTGGACACCGGGGAGCTGTTTTTT.

The chain has TRBV19 and TRBJ1-2, with no clear D. Germline V gives CDR1 LNHDA, CDR2 SQIVND (reference sequence). CDR3 length: 13 amino acids. Trimming pared 3 bases from V and 6 bases from J, leaving 11 bases between. The CDR3 DNA is TGTGCCAGTAGTATGCTAGAGGGAGATGGCTACACCTTC. Translation gives CASSMLEGDGYTF.

As regards this clone: Other DNA sequences in this sample translate to the same CDR3. This chain uses TRBV6-5 with TRBJ2-7; D ambiguous. The CDR3 runs to 14 residues. V lost 0 bases to trimming and J lost 1 base, with 7 bases between them. The germline gives CDR1 MNHEY, CDR2 SVGAGI. The CDR3 nucleotides read TGTGCCAGCAGTTACTCAGGGCGTTCCTACGAGCAGTACTTC. This sequence encodes CASSYSGRSYEQYF.